These T cell receptor beta chains were read from a single sample in a study of blood T cell repertoires in COVID-19. Only in-frame clones appear in the TCRdb table, and some are missing; sequencing was by immunoSEQ multiplex PCR. In the table there are approximately 220,000 clones, roughly 89% of which are singletons. Sequenced sample: PBMCs or T cells enriched from blood (not recorded which). These receptors originate from a woman aged 40 to 55 with acute COVID-19. CDR3s include the opening cysteine and the closing phenylalanine or tryptophan. Fields, in order: J gene, clone size, V gene, D gene, CDR3 DNA, CDR3 protein. The D gene is left open where the match is weak. Rows may omit the clone size; those that give it use once, few, many or a size class.

J gene: TRBJ2-7; clone size: NA; V gene: TRBV5-6; D gene: NA; CDR3 DNA: TGTGCCAGCAGCTCTTCCTACGAGCAGTACTTC; CDR3 protein: CASSSSYEQYF
J gene: TRBJ1-3; clone size: NA; V gene: TRBV11-2; D gene: NA; CDR3 DNA: TGTGCCAGCAGCTTAGATAGGGGCTCTGGAAACACCATATATTTT; CDR3 protein: CASSLDRGSGNTIYF
J gene: TRBJ1-2; clone size: few; V gene: TRBV6-1; D gene: TRBD1; CDR3 DNA: TGTGCCAGCAGTGAACACTTGGCTCGGACAGGGCGAGGCAGGTTTGGCTACACCTTC; CDR3 protein: CASSEHLARTGRGRFGYTF
J gene: TRBJ2-7; clone size: NA; V gene: TRBV2; D gene: TRBD1; CDR3 DNA: TGTGCCAGCAGTGGAACTTGGACAGGTCCTCCCTACGAGCAGTACTTC; CDR3 protein: CASSGTWTGPPYEQYF
J gene: TRBJ1-1; clone size: NA; V gene: TRBV6-5; D gene: TRBD1; CDR3 DNA: TGTGCCAGCAGTTACGACAGGGGGACTGAAGCTTTCTTT; CDR3 protein: CASSYDRGTEAFF
J gene: TRBJ1-4; clone size: NA; V gene: TRBV25-1; D gene: NA; CDR3 DNA: TGTGCCAGCAGTGGGACCTGGCAGGGCAATGAAAAACTGTTTTTT; CDR3 protein: CASSGTWQGNEKLFF
J gene: TRBJ1-2; clone size: once; V gene: TRBV13; D gene: NA; CDR3 DNA: TGTGCCAGCAGCTTAGGCCAGGGTGGCTATGGCTACACCTTC; CDR3 protein: CASSLGQGGYGYTF
J gene: TRBJ2-7; clone size: NA; V gene: TRBV2; D gene: NA; CDR3 DNA: TGTGCCAGCAGTCTGCCGGGACTGGACGAGCAGTACTTC; CDR3 protein: CASSLPGLDEQYF
J gene: TRBJ1-5; clone size: NA; V gene: TRBV6-2/TRBV6-3; D gene: TRBD1; CDR3 DNA: TGTGCCAGCAGTTACTTGGGTGGACAGGCCAGCAGCAATCAGCCCCAGCATTTT; CDR3 protein: CASSYLGGQASSNQPQHF
J gene: TRBJ1-6; clone size: NA; V gene: TRBV7-8; D gene: NA; CDR3 DNA: TGTGCCAGCAGCGAAATTGAGAGGAACTATAATTCACCCCTCCACTTT; CDR3 protein: CASSEIERNYNSPLHF
J gene: TRBJ1-2; clone size: NA; V gene: TRBV5-1; D gene: NA; CDR3 DNA: TGCGCCAGCAGCTTGCTGGGAGAACTTGGCTACACCTTC; CDR3 protein: CASSLLGELGYTF
J gene: TRBJ1-1; clone size: NA; V gene: TRBV9; D gene: NA; CDR3 DNA: TGTGCCAGCAGCGAAGGGTTGTCGGGGACTGAAGCTTTCTTT; CDR3 protein: CASSEGLSGTEAFF
J gene: TRBJ2-5; clone size: NA; V gene: TRBV11-3; D gene: TRBD2; CDR3 DNA: TGTGCCAGCAGCTTAGATCGGGAGGAAGAGACCCAGTACTTC; CDR3 protein: CASSLDREEETQYF
J gene: TRBJ2-1; clone size: NA; V gene: TRBV18; D gene: NA; CDR3 DNA: TGTGCCAGCTCACCATCGGTTTCTGGCGCGGGGCAACAGTTCTTC; CDR3 protein: CASSPSVSGAGQQFF
J gene: TRBJ1-4; clone size: NA; V gene: TRBV6-5; D gene: NA; CDR3 DNA: TGTGCCAGCAGAACGACAGGACTTGAGGAAAAACTGTTTTTT; CDR3 protein: CASRTTGLEEKLFF
J gene: TRBJ1-6; clone size: NA; V gene: TRBV7-9; D gene: NA; CDR3 DNA: TGTGCCAGCAGTCCAGGAAGCTCCTATAATTCACCCCTCCACTTT; CDR3 protein: CASSPGSSYNSPLHF
J gene: TRBJ1-3; clone size: NA; V gene: TRBV14; D gene: TRBD1; CDR3 DNA: TGTGCCAGCAGCCGGTTACAGGGGGCATACGGAAACACCATATATTTT; CDR3 protein: CASSRLQGAYGNTIYF
J gene: TRBJ2-1; clone size: NA; V gene: TRBV9; D gene: NA; CDR3 DNA: TGTGCCAGCAGCGTATCGCCCGGCAGGCTAAACTACAATGAGCAGTTCTTC; CDR3 protein: CASSVSPGRLNYNEQFF
J gene: TRBJ1-2; clone size: NA; V gene: TRBV6-5; D gene: NA; CDR3 DNA: TGTGCCAGCAGTACAGGGATTAACTATGGCTACACCTTC; CDR3 protein: CASSTGINYGYTF
J gene: TRBJ1-5; clone size: NA; V gene: TRBV6-5; D gene: NA; CDR3 DNA: TGTGCCAGCAGTTACTCGGACAGCCCTTATCAGCCCCAGCATTTT; CDR3 protein: CASSYSDSPYQPQHF
J gene: TRBJ2-7; clone size: NA; V gene: TRBV27; D gene: NA; CDR3 DNA: TGTGCCAGCAGTTTATCGCGGGCGTACTCCTACGAGCAGTACTTC; CDR3 protein: CASSLSRAYSYEQYF
J gene: TRBJ2-1; clone size: NA; V gene: TRBV7-9; D gene: TRBD2; CDR3 DNA: TGTGCCAGCAGCTTATATGGCGGCGGGACTATATACAATGAGCAGTTCTTC; CDR3 protein: CASSLYGGGTIYNEQFF
J gene: TRBJ2-3; clone size: NA; V gene: TRBV7-4; D gene: TRBD2; CDR3 DNA: TGTGCCAGCAACGACTCCCAGCGGGGGGCCACAGATACGCAGTATTTT; CDR3 protein: CASNDSQRGATDTQYF
J gene: TRBJ1-1; clone size: NA; V gene: TRBV27; D gene: NA; CDR3 DNA: TGTGCCAGCAATCCAGGTCCCGGGACAAGAGCTTTCTTT; CDR3 protein: CASNPGPGTRAFF
J gene: TRBJ1-2; clone size: many; V gene: TRBV11-2; D gene: NA; CDR3 DNA: TGTGCCAGCGTCTGCCGAGAGGAAGGTGGCTACACCTTC; CDR3 protein: CASVCREEGGYTF
J gene: TRBJ1-1; clone size: few; V gene: TRBV5-8; D gene: NA; CDR3 DNA: TGTGCCAGCAGACCCCAGGTAGGGGCTGGGAACACTGAAGCTTTCTTT; CDR3 protein: CASRPQVGAGNTEAFF
J gene: TRBJ1-5; clone size: NA; V gene: TRBV28; D gene: TRBD1; CDR3 DNA: TGTGCCAGCAGTTTACTAGACAGGGGGCCGGAGCCCCAGCATTTT; CDR3 protein: CASSLLDRGPEPQHF
J gene: TRBJ1-2; clone size: NA; V gene: TRBV7-3; D gene: NA; CDR3 DNA: TGTGCCAGCAGCCCGCGCGGGACCGACTATGGCTACACCTTC; CDR3 protein: CASSPRGTDYGYTF
J gene: TRBJ1-2; clone size: NA; V gene: TRBV4-1; D gene: NA; CDR3 DNA: TGCGCCAGCAGCACCAGACAGGACCCAACTAACTATGGCTACACCTTC; CDR3 protein: CASSTRQDPTNYGYTF
J gene: TRBJ1-5; clone size: NA; V gene: TRBV4-1; D gene: NA; CDR3 DNA: TGCGCCAGCAGCCAAGAACACAATCAGCCCCAGCATTTT; CDR3 protein: CASSQEHNQPQHF
J gene: TRBJ2-4; clone size: NA; V gene: TRBV30; D gene: NA; CDR3 DNA: TGTGCAGCTCCCGAAGGGGGCAAAAACATTCAGTACTTC; CDR3 protein: CAAPEGGKNIQYF
J gene: TRBJ1-4; clone size: few; V gene: TRBV2; D gene: NA; CDR3 DNA: TGTGCCAGCCAGGGTTCAACTAATGAAAAACTGTTTTTT; CDR3 protein: CASQGSTNEKLFF
J gene: TRBJ2-3; clone size: once; V gene: TRBV18; D gene: TRBD1; CDR3 DNA: TGTGCCAGCTCACTCGGACAGGTCGGGGGCACAGATACGCAGTATTTT; CDR3 protein: CASSLGQVGGTDTQYF
J gene: TRBJ1-3; clone size: NA; V gene: TRBV5-1; D gene: NA; CDR3 DNA: TGCGCCAGCAGCTTGGAATCGGGAGAAAACACCATATATTTT; CDR3 protein: CASSLESGENTIYF
J gene: TRBJ1-2; clone size: NA; V gene: TRBV19; D gene: TRBD1; CDR3 DNA: TGTGCCACCTTGCCGGGACAGGGGGCGCCGGGCTACACCTTC; CDR3 protein: CATLPGQGAPGYTF
J gene: TRBJ2-7; clone size: NA; V gene: TRBV4-2; D gene: NA; CDR3 DNA: TGTGCCAGCAGCCGCGATTTGGGGGCTGGTTACGAGCAGTACTTC; CDR3 protein: CASSRDLGAGYEQYF
J gene: TRBJ1-3; clone size: once; V gene: TRBV6-6; D gene: NA; CDR3 DNA: TGTGCCAGCAGTCGATTGACAGATCTCTCTGGAAACACCATATATTTT; CDR3 protein: CASSRLTDLSGNTIYF
J gene: TRBJ1-1; clone size: NA; V gene: TRBV7-9; D gene: NA; CDR3 DNA: TGTGCCAGCAGCCCCCGCGCGGACATGAACACTGAAGCTTTCTTT; CDR3 protein: CASSPRADMNTEAFF
J gene: TRBJ1-4; clone size: NA; V gene: TRBV13; D gene: TRBD1; CDR3 DNA: TGTGCCAGCAGCTCCGGGACAGTCGCTAATGAAAAACTGTTTTTT; CDR3 protein: CASSSGTVANEKLFF
J gene: TRBJ2-5; clone size: NA; V gene: TRBV4-3; D gene: TRBD2; CDR3 DNA: TGCGCCAGCAGCCTCGGACTAGCGGGGGGCCAAGAGACCCAGTACTTC; CDR3 protein: CASSLGLAGGQETQYF
J gene: TRBJ2-5; clone size: NA; V gene: TRBV7-2; D gene: TRBD2; CDR3 DNA: TGTGCCAGCAGCCTAGGGACTAGCGGAGGGGGAGAGACCCAGTACTTC; CDR3 protein: CASSLGTSGGGETQYF
J gene: TRBJ2-1; clone size: NA; V gene: TRBV5-4; D gene: NA; CDR3 DNA: TGTGCCAGCAGTATCCTAGGCTCCTACAATGAGCAGTTCTTC; CDR3 protein: CASSILGSYNEQFF
J gene: TRBJ1-6; clone size: NA; V gene: TRBV2; D gene: TRBD1; CDR3 DNA: TGTGCCAGCAACGGGGACAGGGGGCGTTCACCCCTCCACTTT; CDR3 protein: CASNGDRGRSPLHF
J gene: TRBJ1-2; clone size: once; V gene: TRBV5-1; D gene: TRBD1; CDR3 DNA: TGCGCCAGCAGCCAAGGACAGGCCTATGGCTACACCTTC; CDR3 protein: CASSQGQAYGYTF
J gene: TRBJ1-6; clone size: NA; V gene: TRBV7-9; D gene: NA; CDR3 DNA: TGTGCCAGCCGTTCTCCAATCGGGAGGGGAGGAAATTCACCCCTCCACTTT; CDR3 protein: CASRSPIGRGGNSPLHF
J gene: TRBJ1-5; clone size: once; V gene: TRBV6-6; D gene: TRBD1; CDR3 DNA: TGTGCCAGCAGTCCCGGGACAGGGATTTATAGCAATCAGCCCCAGCATTTT; CDR3 protein: CASSPGTGIYSNQPQHF
J gene: TRBJ1-1; clone size: NA; V gene: TRBV30; D gene: NA; CDR3 DNA: TGTGCCTGGGACAAGAACACTGAAGCTTTCTTT; CDR3 protein: CAWDKNTEAFF
J gene: TRBJ1-1; clone size: NA; V gene: TRBV27; D gene: TRBD1; CDR3 DNA: TGTGCCAGCAGTCCACGACAGGGATGGGGGAACACTGAAGCTTTCTTT; CDR3 protein: CASSPRQGWGNTEAFF
J gene: TRBJ2-5; clone size: NA; V gene: TRBV6-5; D gene: TRBD2; CDR3 DNA: TGTGCCAGCAGTTCCACTAGCGGGGGTACGGAGACCCAGTACTTC; CDR3 protein: CASSSTSGGTETQYF
J gene: TRBJ2-3; clone size: NA; V gene: TRBV5-5; D gene: NA; CDR3 DNA: TGTGCCAGCAGCTTGGAGTTGGGGGCCCTCACAGATACGCAGTATTTT; CDR3 protein: CASSLELGALTDTQYF
J gene: TRBJ2-2; clone size: NA; V gene: TRBV5-6; D gene: NA; CDR3 DNA: TGTGCCAGCAGCTTGTCCTACAACACCGGGGAGCTGTTTTTT; CDR3 protein: CASSLSYNTGELFF
J gene: TRBJ2-1; clone size: NA; V gene: TRBV12-3/TRBV12-4; D gene: NA; CDR3 DNA: TGTGCCAGCGGACGGGGGAATGAGCAGTTCTTC; CDR3 protein: CASGRGNEQFF
J gene: TRBJ2-5; clone size: NA; V gene: TRBV9; D gene: TRBD2; CDR3 DNA: TGTGCCAGCAGCGCCGGGACTAGCGGGGACCAAGAGACCCAGTACTTC; CDR3 protein: CASSAGTSGDQETQYF
J gene: TRBJ2-2; clone size: once; V gene: TRBV19; D gene: NA; CDR3 DNA: TGTGCCAGTAGGCTTGCAGCGAACACCGGGGAGCTGTTTTTT; CDR3 protein: CASRLAANTGELFF
J gene: TRBJ2-7; clone size: NA; V gene: TRBV6-5; D gene: NA; CDR3 DNA: TGTGCCAGCAGCCTGGGGGGATCCTACGAGCAGTACTTC; CDR3 protein: CASSLGGSYEQYF
J gene: TRBJ2-4; clone size: NA; V gene: TRBV30; D gene: TRBD1; CDR3 DNA: TGTGCCTGGAGTAAGGGGGCAGGCAAAAACATTCAGTACTTC; CDR3 protein: CAWSKGAGKNIQYF